This record covers a single T cell receptor (beta chain). Its cognate antigen is unknown. The data originate from a study of T cell responses to AZD1222 COVID-19 vaccine. Overall study findings and caveats: Baseline seropositives among AZD1222 recipients totaled only five to seven. Regions 160-218 and 743-854 held dominance among vaccine-associated CD4 TCRs, which spanned spike. Rises in breadth and depth of Spike-specific TCRs came after two AZD1222 doses. White British donors predominated, females outnumbered males, and clonal diversity was possibly underestimated.

Produced via immunoSEQ multiplex PCR; TCRdb's table is partial and in-frame only. The sample contains over 100,000 clones, around 85% of which appear only once. The CDR3 totals 14 residues. Trimming pared 6 bases from V and 1 base from J, leaving 12 bases between. Germline CDR1 LGHNT, CDR2 FRNRAP. The source material was peripheral blood, sampled 28 days after the second dose of the MenACWY control vaccine. This rearrangement joins TRBV12-5 to TRBJ1-1; no definite D call. The receptor comes from an adult who received the MenACWY meningococcal vaccine as a control. CDR3 in amino acids: CASGPRTGNTEAFF. The CDR3 DNA sequence: TGTGCTAGTGGACCCAGGACGGGGAACACTGAAGCTTTCTTT.